One sample yielded the 20 T cell receptor beta chains listed below, sequenced in a study of blood T cell repertoires in COVID-19. Sequencing was performed with immunoSEQ multiplex PCR; in TCRdb, only in-frame clones are kept and a portion is missing. The sample holds 50,000 to 75,000 clones, approximately 95% seen once. Input material: peripheral blood. These receptors were taken from an older man with active COVID-19.

This sequence joins TRBV7-8 and TRBJ1-3; no firm D call. CDR3 length: 15 residues. V dropped 0 bases and J dropped 0 bases, with 6 bases sitting between them. The V gene's germline CDR1 is SGHVS and CDR2 FQNEAQ. The CDR3 spells CASSLAADSGNTIYF. In nucleotides, the CDR3 is TGTGCCAGCAGCTTAGCTGCAGACTCTGGAAACACCATATATTTT.

This CDR3 is CAISEGRQYF. The CDR3 region has the DNA TGTGCCATCAGTGAGGGCCGGCAGTACTTC. This chain joins TRBV10-3 and TRBJ2-7; D is uncertain. The CDR3 is 10 amino acids. Per germline, CDR1 ENHRY and CDR2 SYGVKD. V lost 2 bases, J lost 9 bases, and 5 bases lay in between.

V usage is TRBV7-8 and J usage is TRBJ1-2; D not certain. V shed 6 bases and J shed 4 bases, with 15 bases lying between them. The CDR3 spans 14 residues. Germline CDR1 is SGHVS and CDR2 is FQNEAQ. Written as DNA, the CDR3 is TGTGCCAGCAGTTTACAGAAAACCTTCTATGGCTACACCTTC. As protein: CASSLQKTFYGYTF.

J is TRBJ2-2 and V is TRBV25-1, with 8 bases identical to TRBD1. CDR1 is MGHDK and CDR2 is SYGVNS in the germline V gene. The CDR3 extends over 15 amino acids. V shed 4 bases, J shed 7 bases, and the junction held 8 bases outside the gene matches. The CDR3 bases are TGTGCCAGCAGTGCCCGGACAGGGTCGCACGGGGAGCTGTTTTTT. This encodes CASSARTGSHGELFF.

The chain links TRBV5-5 to TRBJ1-4, with TRBD1 identical over 8 bases. Trimming removed 4 bases from V and 6 bases from J; junction bases left unmatched: 5. This CDR3 is built from 14 residues. Germline-derived CDR1 and CDR2 are SGHKS and YYEKEE (reference sequence). The CDR3 loop is CASSKGQGDEKLFF. CDR3 in DNA: TGTGCCAGCAGCAAAGGACAGGGCGATGAAAAACTGTTTTTT.

This clone was counted once. The chain links TRBV24-1 to TRBJ2-1; tentatively, D is TRBD2 (5 bases). V was cut by 0 bases and J by 4 bases, with 12 bases left in between. CDR3 length equals 16 residues. Per the germline V gene, CDR1 is KGHDR and CDR2 is SFDVKD. The CDR3 sequence is CATSDLGLAGYNEQFF. In DNA form, the CDR3 reads TGTGCCACCAGTGATTTGGGTCTAGCCGGTTACAATGAGCAGTTCTTC.

This rearrangement joins TRBV18 to TRBJ2-3; the match to TRBD2 covers 8 bases. The germline gives CDR1 KGHSH, CDR2 LQKENI. The J segment lost 6 bases and the V segment lost 2 bases, leaving 4 bases of the junction unmatched. This CDR3 comprises 14 residues. The CDR3 region has the DNA TGTGCCAGCTCACCAGTCCCTAGCGGGGATACGCAGTATTTT. Translation gives CASSPVPSGDTQYF.

This clone was detected only once. The V call is TRBV24-1, the J call TRBJ2-3; 8 bases are shared with TRBD1. CDR3 length: 16 amino acids. Per germline, CDR1 KGHDR and CDR2 SFDVKD. V was clipped by 3 bases and J by 3 bases; unmatched bases: 7. The CDR3 nucleotides are TGTGCCACCAGTGATCGACAGGGGTCCGTGACAGATACGCAGTATTTT. This codes for CATSDRQGSVTDTQYF.

The chain links TRBV6-5 to TRBJ2-7; 7 bases are shared with TRBD2. The germline gives CDR1 MNHEY, CDR2 SVGAGI. The CDR3 totals 16 residues. V shed 2 bases and J 0 bases; nucleotides not matched to a gene: 7. This CDR3 reads CASSYGGGQLSYEQYF. In DNA form, the CDR3 reads TGTGCCAGCAGTTACGGCGGGGGTCAGCTCTCCTACGAGCAGTACTTC.

The chain links TRBV20-1 to TRBJ1-2; D is possibly TRBD1 (5 bases). The germline gives CDR1 DFQATT, CDR2 SNEGSKA (reference sequence). The V gene lost 3 bases and the J gene lost 8 bases, with 19 bases spanning the gap. The CDR3 loop spans 14 amino acids. CDR3 in amino acids: CSASSQGKIGGYTF. The CDR3 coding sequence is TGCAGTGCTAGTTCCCAGGGAAAGATTGGAGGCTACACCTTC.

The chain couples TRBV3-1 (or the pseudogene TRBV3-2) to TRBJ1-1; D possibly corresponds to TRBD1 (6 bases). The CDR3 is made up of 14 amino acids. Germline V gives CDR1 LGHDT, CDR2 YNNKEL (reference sequence). Trimming shortened V by 0 bases and J by 8 bases, and 13 bases separated the two germline ends. The CDR3: CASSQDMRGGEAFF. In nucleotides, the CDR3 is TGTGCCAGCAGCCAAGATATGAGGGGGGGGGAAGCTTTCTTT.

The V call is TRBV5-1, the J call TRBJ1-2; the D gene is possibly TRBD1 (5 bases). This CDR3 is 15 amino acids long. The V end lost 0 bases, the J end lost 8 bases, and 17 bases lay between the germline ends. Germline V gene sequence: CDR1 SGHRS, CDR2 YFSETQ. CDR3 residues: CASSLASGPMGGYTF. The CDR3 nucleotides are TGCGCCAGCAGCTTGGCCTCAGGGCCAATGGGAGGCTACACCTTC.

The rearrangement joins TRBV2 to TRBJ1-1; D may be TRBD1 (6 bases). V was shortened by 1 base and J by 0 bases, with 12 bases between the two germline ends. Germline-derived CDR1 and CDR2 are SNHLY and FYNNEI. The CDR3 covers 16 residues. CDR3 in amino acids: CASSEVEGVLNTEAFF. The CDR3 coding sequence is TGTGCCAGCAGTGAAGTCGAGGGGGTTTTGAACACTGAAGCTTTCTTT.

The chain uses TRBV7-9 and TRBJ1-4; D perhaps matches TRBD1 (5 bases). The CDR3 sequence is 16 residues long. The germline V gene encodes CDR1 SEHNR and CDR2 FQNEAQ (reference sequence). V was pared by 5 bases and J by 6 bases, with 19 bases between. CDR3 bases: TGTGCCAGCAGCCCACCTTGGGGGGGTGGGGATGAAAAACTGTTTTTT. Its protein is CASSPPWGGGDEKLFF.

This chain connects TRBV15 to TRBJ1-3; D not resolved. The germline V gene has CDR1 LNHNV and CDR2 YYDKDF (reference sequence). This CDR3 contains 15 residues. V was trimmed by 1 base and J by 0 bases, leaving 7 bases between them. As DNA, the CDR3 is TGTGCCACCAGCAGAGTGCGGGGCTCTGGAAACACCATATATTTT. Translating gives CATSRVRGSGNTIYF.

J is TRBJ1-3 and V is TRBV7-6; 7 nucleotides agree with TRBD1. CDR3 length: 16 residues. J was trimmed by 2 bases and V by 6 bases; bases with no gene match: 10. The germline V gene has CDR1 SGHVS and CDR2 FNYEAQ. The CDR3 sequence is CASSLTGLEAGNTIYF. CDR3 nucleotide sequence: TGTGCCAGCAGTTTGACAGGGTTGGAAGCTGGAAACACCATATATTTT. Supplemented by reference TRBV7-6 and TRBJ1-3, the full variable domain reads GAGVSQSPRYKVTKRGQDVALRCDPISGHVSLYWYRQALGQGPEFLTYFNYEAQQDKSGLPNDRFSAERPEGSISTLTIQRTEQRDSAMYRCASSLTGLEAGNTIYFGEGSWLTVV.

The chain links TRBV20-1 to TRBJ2-1, with D possibly matching TRBD1 (6 bases). CDR1 and CDR2 from the germline V gene are DFQATT and SNEGSKA (reference sequence). V was cut by 0 bases and J by 12 bases, with 9 bases left in between. The CDR3 extends over 11 amino acids. CDR3 amino acids: CSARDRGGQFF. The CDR3 DNA follows: TGCAGTGCTAGAGACAGGGGTGGGCAGTTCTTC.

The V call is TRBV5-6, the J call TRBJ1-1, with D possibly matching TRBD1 (5 bases). The CDR3 contains 14 residues. The V gene's germline CDR1 is SGHDT and CDR2 YYEEEE. V lost 1 base to trimming and J lost 5 bases, with 12 bases between them. The CDR3 is CASSLRRVRTEAFF. For the CDR3, the DNA is TGTGCCAGCAGCTTGCGCAGGGTTCGAACTGAAGCTTTCTTT.

This clone was observed a single time. The chain recombines TRBV6-5 with TRBJ1-3; D gene ambiguous. CDR3 length equals 13 residues. The V end lost 7 bases, the J end lost 0 bases, and 7 bases lay between the germline ends. Germline assignment: CDR1 MNHEY and CDR2 SVGAGI. This chain's CDR3 is CASTRASGNTIYF. The CDR3, as DNA: TGTGCCAGCACTCGAGCCTCTGGAAACACCATATATTTT.

V and J are TRBV9 and TRBJ2-2, with 9 bases fitting TRBD2. The CDR3 runs 19 residues. Trimming took 3 bases from V and 2 from J; bases not matched to a gene: 14. Germline-derived CDR1 and CDR2 are SGDLS and YYNGEE. CDR3 nucleotides: TGTGCCAGCAGCGCCACCGTAGGGGTGGGACTAGCAAACACCGGGGAGCTGTTTTTT. Its translation: CASSATVGVGLANTGELFF.